Listed below are T cell receptor beta chains from one sample, sequenced in a study of CD8 T cells in Susac syndrome. One entry per CDR3 protein results from TCRdb running MiXCR on the immunoSEQ multiplex PCR reads. The sample gives about 140,000 distinct CDR3 sequences, more than 90% of which show up once; around 0.08% is in the top ten. Input material: CD4+ T cells from PBMCs. These receptor sequences come from a human donor with Susac syndrome. Both conserved end residues are part of each CDR3. A D gene is named only where the DNA matches it firmly. Clone size is not always given. Where it is, it says once, few, many or a class for expanded clones.

D | size | J | V | CDR3 | DNA
NA | NA | TRBJ1-1 | TRBV4-1 | CASSQDSELYAEAFF | TGCGCCAGCAGCCAAGATTCGGAATTGTACGCTGAAGCTTTCTTT
NA | NA | TRBJ2-2 | TRBV6-1 | CASHGPANTGKLFF | TGTGCCAGTCACGGACCCGCGAACACCGGGAAGCTGTTTTTT
TRBD2 | NA | TRBJ2-1 | TRBV20-1 | CSARDYRTSRVYNEQFF | TGCAGTGCTAGAGATTACCGGACTAGCAGGGTCTACAATGAGCAGTTCTTC
NA | NA | TRBJ2-3 | TRBV18 | CASSPADRDFTDTQYF | TGTGCCAGCTCACCGGCTGACCGGGACTTCACAGATACGCAGTATTTT
NA | NA | TRBJ1-1 | TRBV3-1 | CASTGGRVHEAFF | TGTGCCAGCACGGGGGGAAGGGTCCATGAAGCTTTCTTT
NA | few | TRBJ1-2 | TRBV6-4 | CASSQNYGYTF | TGTGCCAGCAGTCAGAACTATGGCTACACCTTC
NA | NA | TRBJ2-5 | TRBV27 | CASSSAGLGETQYF | TGTGCCAGCAGTTCGGCGGGATTGGGAGAGACCCAGTACTTC
NA | NA | TRBJ2-5 | TRBV29-1 | CSVGSPLGSQETQYF | TGCAGCGTTGGTTCTCCCTTAGGCTCACAAGAGACCCAGTACTTC
TRBD1 | once | TRBJ1-3 | TRBV3-1 | CASSLRTGRGNTIYF | TGTGCCAGCAGCCTCCGGACAGGGCGAGGAAACACCATATATTTT
NA | NA | TRBJ2-1 | TRBV18 | CASSPRGPNNEQFF | TGTGCCAGCTCACCTAGAGGGCCCAACAATGAGCAGTTCTTC
TRBD1 | NA | TRBJ1-5 | TRBV4-1 | CASSQDHHRDRGYQPQHF | TGCGCCAGCAGCCAAGACCATCATCGGGACAGGGGCTATCAGCCCCAGCATTTT
TRBD2 | NA | TRBJ2-5 | TRBV7-9 | CASSFGAGGSETQYF | TGTGCCAGCAGCTTCGGAGCGGGAGGGTCAGAGACCCAGTACTTC
NA | once | TRBJ2-3 | TRBV4-1 | CASSLEQLSGTDTQYF | TGCGCCAGCAGTTTAGAACAGCTATCTGGGACAGATACGCAGTATTTT
TRBD2 | NA | TRBJ2-5 | TRBV28 | CASRPRLAGILRQETQYF | TGTGCCAGCAGGCCGCGGCTAGCGGGAATACTACGGCAGGAGACCCAGTACTTC
NA | NA | TRBJ2-5 | TRBV11-2 | CASSSEGMGFPPETQYF | TGTGCCAGCAGCTCAGAGGGCATGGGGTTCCCCCCAGAGACCCAGTACTTC
NA | NA | TRBJ1-1 | TRBV29-1 | CSGVRLNTEAFF | TGCAGCGGGGTCCGGTTGAACACTGAAGCTTTCTTT
TRBD1 | NA | TRBJ1-2 | TRBV29-1 | CSVRGQDYYGYTF | TGCAGCGTGAGGGGACAGGATTACTATGGCTACACCTTC
NA | NA | TRBJ2-1 | TRBV20-1 | CSVSQNGYEQFF | TGCAGTGTGTCCCAGAATGGTTATGAGCAGTTCTTC
NA | NA | TRBJ2-5 | TRBV3-1 | CASSQDRSWAGQETQYF | TGTGCCAGCAGCCAAGATCGGAGTTGGGCCGGACAAGAGACCCAGTACTTC
TRBD2 | NA | TRBJ2-3 | TRBV3-1 | CASSHYRTSGSTDTQYF | TGTGCCAGCAGCCACTACAGGACTAGCGGGAGCACAGATACGCAGTATTTT
TRBD2 | NA | TRBJ2-1 | TRBV4-1 | CASSQQIASGRGNEQFF | TGCGCCAGCAGCCAACAAATAGCTAGCGGGAGAGGGAATGAGCAGTTCTTC
TRBD2 | NA | TRBJ2-1 | TRBV24-1 | CATSGLAGNEQFF | TGTGCCACCAGCGGACTAGCGGGAAATGAGCAGTTCTTC
NA | NA | TRBJ1-1 | TRBV20-1 | CSFYRVPEAFF | TGCAGCTTCTACAGGGTCCCTGAAGCTTTCTTT
TRBD1 | NA | TRBJ2-7 | TRBV29-1 | CSVEGTGIYEQYF | TGCAGCGTGGAGGGGACAGGGATCTACGAGCAGTACTTC
NA | NA | TRBJ1-4 | TRBV20-1 | CSARDPRGGEKLFF | TGCAGTGCTAGAGATCCCAGGGGAGGCGAAAAACTGTTTTTT
NA | NA | TRBJ2-6 | TRBV9 | CASRQGSGANVLTF | TGTGCCAGCAGACAGGGTTCTGGGGCCAACGTCCTGACTTTC
NA | NA | TRBJ2-2 | TRBV14 | CASSQVPTGELFF | TGTGCCAGCAGCCAAGTTCCCACCGGGGAGCTGTTTTTT
TRBD1 | NA | TRBJ2-4 | TRBV19 | CATSDRGRENIQYF | TGTGCCACCTCGGACAGGGGGCGGGAAAACATTCAGTACTTC
TRBD2 | NA | TRBJ2-1 | TRBV4-1 | CASSQAPSGDNEQFF | TGCGCCAGCAGCCAAGCCCCTAGCGGCGACAATGAGCAGTTCTTC
NA | NA | TRBJ2-5 | TRBV3-1 | CASSQGGKTQYF | TGTGCCAGCAGCCAAGGCGGAAAGACCCAGTACTTC
TRBD1 | once | TRBJ2-6 | TRBV6-6 | CASSYGDRSGANVLTF | TGTGCCAGCAGTTACGGGGACAGGTCTGGGGCCAACGTCCTGACTTTC
NA | NA | TRBJ2-3 | TRBV7-3 | CASSLSSTNTDTQYF | TGTGCCAGCAGCTTAAGTTCAACCAACACAGATACGCAGTATTTT
TRBD1 | once | TRBJ1-2 | TRBV20-1 | CSAREFQGADGYTF | TGCAGTGCTAGAGAGTTTCAGGGGGCGGATGGCTACACCTTC
TRBD1 | NA | TRBJ1-1 | TRBV6-5 | CASSLTGQGTSEAFF | TGTGCCAGCAGTCTAACGGGACAGGGAACTTCCGAAGCTTTCTTT
NA | NA | TRBJ2-1 | TRBV29-1 | CSVARAPVPNTSLF | TGCAGCGTTGCTAGGGCTCCGGTGCCCAATACTAGCCTCTTC
TRBD1 | NA | TRBJ1-5 | TRBV9 | CASSVDREGLQHF | TGTGCCAGCAGCGTGGACAGGGAAGGGCTCCAGCATTTT
TRBD1 | NA | TRBJ1-1 | TRBV3-1 | CASSQAPRGTEAFF | TGTGCCAGCAGCCAAGCGCCCAGGGGGACTGAAGCTTTCTTT